This T cell receptor beta chain was captured in a study of blood T cell repertoires in COVID-19. Study details: The United States, Italy and Spain supplied acute and convalescent COVID-19 samples. Nucleic acid was either cDNA or gDNA, and it came from T cells, B-cell-depleted T cells, or PBMCs.

This CDR3 is built from 16 residues. CDR1 SGHRS and CDR2 YFSETQ come from the germline V gene. The V gene lost 0 bases and the J gene lost 3 bases, with 15 bases spanning the gap. Authors' methods: It was from reference gene primer amplification that nucleated cell counts were estimated. Libraries were prepared by immunoSEQ multiplex PCR; TCRdb keeps only in-frame clonotypes and omits some of them. Clonal size and the V and J genes are those of that table, whereas D and trimming came from the DNA. This repertoire shows about 73,000 clones, around 88% found once; its top ten account for less than 6.5%.

The TCR was taken from a man in his forties or fifties with active COVID-19. The sequencing input was peripheral blood. The chain has TRBV5-1 and TRBJ1-2; D unresolved. CDR3 in DNA: TGCGCCAGCAGCTTGGCCGGATCCCAACGGGACTATGGCTACACCTTC. It codes for CASSLAGSQRDYGYTF.